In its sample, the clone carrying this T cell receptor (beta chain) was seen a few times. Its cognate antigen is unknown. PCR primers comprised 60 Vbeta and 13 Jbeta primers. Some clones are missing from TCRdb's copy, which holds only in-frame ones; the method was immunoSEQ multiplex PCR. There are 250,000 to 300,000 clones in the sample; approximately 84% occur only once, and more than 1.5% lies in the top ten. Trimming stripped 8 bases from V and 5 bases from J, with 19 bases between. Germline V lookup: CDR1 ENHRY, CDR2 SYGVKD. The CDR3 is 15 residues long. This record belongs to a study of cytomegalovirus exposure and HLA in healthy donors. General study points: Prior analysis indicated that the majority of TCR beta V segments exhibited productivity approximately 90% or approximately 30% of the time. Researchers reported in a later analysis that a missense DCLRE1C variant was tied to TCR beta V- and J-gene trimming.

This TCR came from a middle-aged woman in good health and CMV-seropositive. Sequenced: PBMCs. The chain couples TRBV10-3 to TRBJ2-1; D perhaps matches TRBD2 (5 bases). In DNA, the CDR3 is TGTGCCATCCTGGACTCCAACCGCAAGAACAATGAGCAGTTCTTC. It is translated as CAILDSNRKNNEQFF.